Following are 30 T cell receptor beta chains from one sample sequenced in a study of identical twins. TCRdb redid the calling of the 5' RACE reads with MiXCR, one entry per CDR3 protein. In the table there are about 200,000 distinct CDR3 sequences, roughly a tenth of which are singletons. Sequencing used memory T cells sorted from blood. The receptors derive from a man between 50 and 59 years old in good health.

Many counts were recorded for this clonotype. V and J are TRBV4-2 and TRBJ1-5, with D perhaps matching TRBD1 (5 bases). V was shortened by 0 bases and J by 0 bases, with 24 bases between the two germline ends. Germline lookup yields CDR1 LGHNA and CDR2 YNFKEQ. The CDR3 totals 21 residues. The CDR3 coding sequence is TGTGCCAGCAGCCAAGATCGCCGAGGGGCGGGAGTATCGTATAGCAATCAGCCCCAGCATTTT. It encodes CASSQDRRGAGVSYSNQPQHF.

This clonotype has only a few counts. The chain links TRBV19 to TRBJ2-1; TRBD2 matches 7 bases. This CDR3 has 13 residues. The junction had 6 bases not matched to a gene; V was cut back by 4 bases and J by 9 bases. Germline V gives CDR1 LNHDA, CDR2 SQIVND (reference sequence). The DNA of the CDR3 is TGTGCCAGTAGTAGGGGGGGGGTAGGTGAGCAGTTCTTC. Its protein is CASSRGGVGEQFF.

This clonotype was counted at least ten times. This chain joins TRBV20-1 and TRBJ1-5; perhaps TRBD1 as D (5 bases). The CDR3 totals 14 residues. V lost 6 bases and J lost 6, with 18 bases in between. Germline V gene sequence: CDR1 DFQATT, CDR2 SNEGSKA (reference sequence). The CDR3 DNA reads TGCAGTGCCCACGCGGGGCAGGTCGGTCAGCCCCAGCATTTT. Translation gives CSAHAGQVGQPQHF.

Ten or more counts support this clonotype. The chain recombines TRBV4-1 with TRBJ1-1; D is ambiguous. Trimming shortened V by 1 base and J by 5 bases, and 11 bases separated the two germline ends. The germline CDR1 and CDR2 sequences are MGHRA and YSYEKL. The CDR3 extends over 14 amino acids. The CDR3 reads CASSQVQEGTEAFF. The CDR3 nucleotides read TGCGCCAGCAGCCAAGTGCAGGAAGGGACTGAAGCTTTCTTT.

The chain joins TRBV10-3 to TRBJ2-3; no firm D call. Between the trimmed V and J ends, which lost 2 bases and 1 base, there was a span of 7 bases. The CDR3 has 14 residues. Germline CDR1 is ENHRY and CDR2 is SYGVKD. The CDR3 bases are TGTGCCATCAGTGAGGGGTCGCGCACAGATACGCAGTATTTT. It codes for CAISEGSRTDTQYF.

This clonotype occurred many times. The chain uses TRBV29-1 and TRBJ2-7; 8 positions match TRBD1. The CDR3 is made up of 12 amino acids. Germline CDR1 SQVTM, CDR2 ANQGSEA. Losses at the gene ends were 7 bases for V and 6 bases for J; bases not matched to a gene: 8. CDR3 loop: CSGGTGGREQYF. CDR3 coding DNA: TGCAGCGGGGGGACAGGTGGTCGCGAGCAGTACTTC.

This clonotype was seen at least ten times. The chain uses TRBV5-1 and TRBJ2-1; 7 bases are a match to TRBD2. The germline gives CDR1 SGHRS, CDR2 YFSETQ. V trimming: 0 bases; J trimming: 7 bases; junction bases outside the gene matches: 10. The CDR3 extends over 16 amino acids. The chain's CDR3 is CASSLALGGGLNEQFF. CDR3 sequence (DNA): TGCGCCAGCAGCTTGGCCTTGGGCGGGGGTCTAAATGAGCAGTTCTTC.

The rearrangement joins TRBV5-4 to TRBJ2-1, with TRBD2 matching 12 bases. V lost 4 bases and J lost 3; bases outside the gene matches: 8. The CDR3 sequence is 17 residues long. CDR1 and CDR2 from the germline V gene are SGHNT and YYREEE (reference sequence). The CDR3 is CASSPGLAGRIYNEQFF. Written as DNA, the CDR3 is TGTGCCAGCAGCCCGGGACTAGCGGGCCGCATCTACAATGAGCAGTTCTTC.

This clonotype was counted at least ten times. The chain employs TRBV7-2 and TRBJ2-5; D is unclear. Trimming took off 8 bases at V and 5 bases at J, with 15 bases between the two ends. The CDR3 sequence is 13 residues long. CDR1 and CDR2 from the germline V gene are SGHTA and FQGNSA. CDR3 sequence (DNA): TGTGCCAGCGGTCTGCTGAGGTTGGAGACCCAGTACTTC. Protein: CASGLLRLETQYF.

This clonotype has only a few counts. The rearrangement uses TRBV7-2 and TRBJ2-5; TRBD1 might be the D (5 bases). Germline lookup yields CDR1 SGHTA and CDR2 FQGNSA. Trimming took off 5 bases at V and 5 bases at J, with 9 bases between the two ends. The CDR3 covers 12 residues. The CDR3 nucleotides are TGTGCCAGCAGCCCAGGGATGGAGACCCAGTACTTC. Protein product: CASSPGMETQYF.

This clonotype has a handful of counts. The CDR3 reads CASSPVGQGFGANVLTF. CDR3 nucleotides: TGTGCCAGCAGTCCCGTCGGACAGGGTTTCGGGGCCAACGTCCTGACTTTC. This sequence joins TRBV27 and TRBJ2-6; TRBD1 aligns across 8 bases. Trimming cost V 5 bases and J 4 bases; bases outside gene matches: 10. The CDR3 is 17 residues long. In germline, CDR1 is MNHEY, CDR2 SMNVEV (reference sequence).

The chain carries TRBV5-6 and TRBJ2-5; perhaps TRBD2 as D (5 bases). Looked up from germline, CDR1 is SGHDT and CDR2 is YYEEEE. V gave up 1 base and J gave up 1 base, with 8 bases separating them. The CDR3 is made up of 14 amino acids. CDR3 coding DNA: TGTGCCAGCAGCTTGTTCGGGGTCCAAGAGACCCAGTACTTC. Amino acid sequence: CASSLFGVQETQYF.

In this sample, this clonotype turned up a few times. The V call is TRBV20-1, the J call TRBJ1-5; 8 bases are a match to TRBD1. This CDR3 comprises 14 residues. The germline gives CDR1 DFQATT, CDR2 SNEGSKA (reference sequence). With 4 bases clipped from V and 4 bases from J, the junction kept 6 bases outside the gene matches. The CDR3 protein is CSAKDRVPNQPQHF. The CDR3 DNA follows: TGCAGTGCTAAGGACAGGGTACCTAATCAGCCCCAGCATTTT.

Points on this clonotype: This may be a read error, as it is one base from a much larger clone. V gene TRBV20-1 combines with J gene TRBJ2-1, with 8 bases that match TRBD2. The CDR3 has 14 residues. The germline CDR1 and CDR2 sequences are DFQATT and SNEGSKA (reference sequence). The CDR3 DNA is TGCAGTGCTCGGGGCCAGCGGGAGTTCAATGAGCTGTTCTTC. As protein: CSARGQREFNELFF.

V is TRBV20-1 and J is TRBJ2-5, with 13 bases fitting TRBD2. V gave up 6 bases and J gave up 5 bases; unmatched junction bases: 6. This CDR3 is built from 14 residues. Germline CDR1 DFQATT, CDR2 SNEGSKA (reference sequence). CDR3 sequence: CSATGLAGMETQYF. CDR3 DNA sequence: TGCAGTGCAACGGGACTAGCGGGGATGGAGACCCAGTACTTC.

The chain couples TRBV9 to TRBJ1-4; 8 bases fit TRBD1. The length of the CDR3 is 17 residues. The V and J ends lost 0 bases and 7 bases, in that order; junction bases with no gene match: 11. Germline values: CDR1 SGDLS, CDR2 YYNGEE. CDR3 coding DNA: TGTGCCAGCAGCGTAGACGCACGGTCAGGGGGCGTTGAAAAACTGTTTTTT. Its translation is CASSVDARSGGVEKLFF. Filled out from reference TRBV9 and TRBJ1-4, the complete variable domain reads DSGVTQTPKHLITATGQRVTLRCSPRSGDLSVYWYQQSLDQGLQFLIQYYNGEERAKGNILERFSAQQFPDLHSELNLSSLELGDSALYFCASSVDARSGGVEKLFFGSGTQLSVL.

The V call is TRBV6-5, the J call TRBJ1-5; D is uncertain. This CDR3 has 13 amino acids. Trimming left V 5 bases short and J 2 bases short, with 7 bases between. Germline loops: CDR1 MNHEY, CDR2 SVGAGI. The CDR3 is CASSNGGNQPQHF. The CDR3 nucleotides read TGTGCCAGCAGTAACGGGGGCAATCAGCCCCAGCATTTT.

Comments on this clonotype: This likely comes from a read error, as the CDR3 has no conserved phenylalanine or tryptophan at its end. The chain combines TRBV20-1 with TRBJ2-7; tentative D call: TRBD1 (5 bases). V was trimmed by 1 base and J by 2 bases, leaving 9 bases between them. The germline CDR1 and CDR2 sequences are DFQATT and SNEGSKA (reference sequence). The CDR3 sequence is 13 residues long. CDR3 DNA: TGCAGTGCTAGAGCCCCACAGGCCTACGAGCAGTACCTC. This translates into CSARAPQAYEQYL.

This clonotype was observed at least ten times. The gene calls are TRBV12-3 or TRBV12-4 and TRBJ1-6, with D possibly matching TRBD1 (6 bases). CDR3 size: 15 residues. Deletions cut 4 bases from V and 9 bases from J, with 16 bases between. In DNA form, the CDR3 reads TGTGCCAGCAGTTCAGGGGTTTCTGGGATTTCACCCCTCCACTTT. This codes for CASSSGVSGISPLHF.

This clonotype appeared many times. The genes are TRBV20-1 and TRBJ1-4; no reliable D call. The CDR3 has 12 amino acids. With 3 bases removed from V and 5 bases from J, the gap between germline ends came to 7 bases. The germline gives CDR1 DFQATT, CDR2 SNEGSKA (reference sequence). CDR3 coding DNA: TGCAGTGCTAGTCCCGAGAATGAAAAACTGTTTTTT. As protein: CSASPENEKLFF.

This clonotype was detected a few times. J is TRBJ2-3 and V is TRBV28; no clear D. The germline CDR1 and CDR2 sequences are MDHEN and SYDVKM. This CDR3 comprises 13 residues. V was clipped by 8 bases and J by 4 bases, with 13 bases between them. The CDR3 DNA reads TGTGCCAGCTCCCGAGCCGGGTCAGATACGCAGTATTTT. It encodes CASSRAGSDTQYF. Full variable domain (rest looked up from reference TRBV28 and TRBJ2-3): DVKVTQSSRYLVKRTGEKVFLECVQDMDHENMFWYRQDPGLGLRLIYFSYDVKMKEKGDIPEGYSVSREKKERFSLILESASTNQTSMYLCASSRAGSDTQYFGPGTRLTVL.

The chain joins TRBV20-1 to TRBJ2-3; 7 bases map to TRBD2. The CDR3 is 14 amino acids. CDR1 and CDR2 (germline): DFQATT, SNEGSKA (reference sequence). Germline trimming cut 7 bases from V and 6 bases from J; bases unmatched to any gene: 13. As DNA, the CDR3 is TGCAGTGTAATGGGCGGGAGAAGTGTCGATACGCAGTATTTT. This translates into CSVMGGRSVDTQYF.

This clonotype was seen repeatedly, ten times or more. This chain joins TRBV5-1 and TRBJ1-1; maybe TRBD1 (5 bases). Trimming took off 1 base at V and 1 base at J, with 11 bases between the two ends. Looked up from germline, CDR1 is SGHRS and CDR2 is YFSETQ. CDR3 size: 15 residues. The CDR3, as DNA: TGCGCCAGCAGCTTGAGCCCCGGGGGGAACACTGAAGCTTTCTTT. Translation gives CASSLSPGGNTEAFF.

This clonotype was counted many times. V and J are TRBV12-3 or TRBV12-4 and TRBJ1-2, with TRBD1 as a possible D gene (5 bases). V lost 7 bases and J lost 8, with 17 bases in between. The CDR3 contains 13 residues. The CDR3 spells CASTYSGPYGYTF. CDR3 nucleotides: TGTGCCAGCACTTATTCAGGGCCGTACGGCTACACCTTC.

This clonotype was observed at least ten times. The chain is built from TRBV10-3 and TRBJ1-5, with a weak D call TRBD1 (5 bases). The V and J ends lost 4 bases and 9 bases respectively, with 13 bases between them. The germline V gene encodes CDR1 ENHRY and CDR2 SYGVKD. The CDR3 is made up of 13 amino acids. CDR3 in amino acids: CAISANTGLPQHF. The CDR3 DNA reads TGTGCCATCAGTGCCAACACGGGGCTGCCCCAGCATTTT.

In its sample, this clonotype was seen a few times. In nucleotides, the CDR3 is TGCGCCAGCAGCCACCTGGGACAGTACAATGAGCAGTTCTTC. Translation gives CASSHLGQYNEQFF. The chain recombines TRBV4-1 with TRBJ2-1, with 7 bases matching TRBD1. This CDR3 comprises 14 residues. With 3 bases clipped from V and 4 bases from J, the junction kept 3 bases outside the gene matches. Germline V gives CDR1 MGHRA, CDR2 YSYEKL.

The CDR3 loop reads CASSFDPLDGELFF. The CDR3 DNA follows: TGTGCCAGCAGTTTCGATCCGTTGGACGGGGAGCTGTTTTTT. J is TRBJ2-2 and V is TRBV12-3 or TRBV12-4, with D unresolved. V lost 3 bases and J 7 bases, leaving 12 bases between the germline ends. This CDR3 region has 14 residues.

This clonotype was seen many times. The rearrangement links TRBV28 to TRBJ2-7; D not resolved. V lost 2 bases, J lost 9 bases, and 8 bases lay in between. The CDR3 totals 11 residues. Germline V gives CDR1 MDHEN, CDR2 SYDVKM. CDR3 sequence (DNA): TGTGCCAGCAGTTTAGGCCAGCGGCAGTACTTC. Translating gives CASSLGQRQYF.

V gene TRBV6-5 combines with J gene TRBJ2-3; D perhaps matches TRBD2 (6 bases). Germline V gene data show CDR1 as MNHEY and CDR2 as SVGAGI. The CDR3 is made up of 16 amino acids. V was trimmed by 2 bases and J by 4 bases, leaving 16 bases between them. The CDR3 spells CASSYDNGGLADTQYF. For the CDR3, the DNA is TGTGCCAGCAGTTACGACAACGGGGGTTTGGCAGATACGCAGTATTTT.

This clonotype was observed many times. The rearrangement joins TRBV12-3 or TRBV12-4 to TRBJ2-2, with TRBD1 matching 9 bases. The CDR3 is 15 amino acids. Trimming removed 5 bases from V and 5 bases from J; junction bases left unmatched: 6. The DNA of the CDR3 is TGTGCCAGCAGTAGGACAGGGGCGGGGACCGGGGAGCTGTTTTTT. Encoded protein: CASSRTGAGTGELFF.